The 19 T cell receptor beta chains in this list originate from one sample, sequenced in a study of T cells in localized non-small cell lung cancer. Measured with immunoSEQ multiplex PCR; TCRdb has only the in-frame clones, and not every one. The data show around 31,000 clones, around 90% seen once. The input for sequencing was peripheral blood, taken before any cancer treatment. The source of these receptors is a female donor over 55 with stage I lung adenocarcinoma.

The chain joins TRBV30 to TRBJ2-1, with TRBD2 identical over 8 bases. The CDR3 covers 13 residues. Germline CDR1 reads GTSNPN; CDR2 reads SVGIG (reference sequence). The junction had 8 bases not matched to a gene; V was cut back by 1 base and J by 12 bases. CDR3 sequence: CAWSGKAGDVQFF. CDR3 coding DNA: TGTGCCTGGAGTGGAAAAGCGGGAGATGTGCAGTTCTTC. The whole variable domain, filled in from reference TRBV30 and TRBJ2-1, reads SQTIHQWPATLVQPVGSPLSLECTVEGTSNPNLYWYRQAAGRGLQLLFYSVGIGQISSEVPQNLSASRPQDRQFILSSKKLLLSDSGFYLCAWSGKAGDVQFFGPGTRLTVL.

The chain links TRBV30 to TRBJ2-5; D possibly uses TRBD1 or TRBD2 (6 bases each). The CDR3 totals 14 residues. V lost 8 bases, J lost 5 bases, and 21 bases lay in between. Germline V gene data show CDR1 as GTSNPN and CDR2 as SVGIG (reference sequence). CDR3 sequence reads: CAGGRQDGLETQYF. The CDR3 DNA reads as TGTGCCGGAGGGAGACAGGACGGATTGGAGACCCAGTACTTC.

The chain combines TRBV5-4 with TRBJ2-2; perhaps D is TRBD1 or TRBD2 (5 bases each). V was cut by 0 bases and J by 1 base, with 7 bases left in between. The CDR3 spans 15 residues. Germline CDR1 and CDR2: SGHNT and YYREEE (reference sequence). The CDR3 sequence is CASSLGDGNTGELFF. For the CDR3, the DNA is TGTGCCAGCAGCTTGGGGGACGGGAACACCGGGGAGCTGTTTTTT.

J is TRBJ1-2 and V is TRBV6-5; TRBD1 is a possible D gene (5 bases). There are 13 residues in the CDR3. V lost 4 bases to trimming and J lost 7 bases, with 13 bases between them. Germline V gene data show CDR1 as MNHEY and CDR2 as SVGAGI. CDR3 in amino acids: CASSFTGGVGYTF. The CDR3 region has the DNA TGTGCCAGCAGTTTCACCGGGGGGGTTGGCTACACCTTC.

This rearrangement joins TRBV2 to TRBJ2-5, with a tentative D call TRBD2 (5 bases). The CDR3 is 14 residues long. CDR1 is SNHLY and CDR2 is FYNNEI in the germline V gene. Trimming shortened V by 3 bases and J by 0 bases, and 8 bases separated the two germline ends. CDR3 sequence reads: CASSDIGDQETQYF. The CDR3 DNA is TGTGCCAGCAGTGATATCGGGGACCAAGAGACCCAGTACTTC.

This chain joins TRBV11-3 and TRBJ2-5; no firm D call. The CDR3 has 13 residues. The V end lost 2 bases, the J end lost 3 bases, and 7 bases lay between the germline ends. Germline V CDR1 and CDR2: SGHNT, YENEEA. The CDR3 coding sequence is TGTGCCAGCAGCTTAACGGCAGAAGAGACCCAGTACTTC. Translating it yields CASSLTAEETQYF.

The chain combines TRBV5-1 with TRBJ2-1; 13 nucleotides match TRBD2. The length of the CDR3 is 15 residues. The germline gives CDR1 SGHRS, CDR2 YFSETQ. The junction had 4 bases not matched to a gene; V was cut back by 4 bases and J by 6 bases. The CDR3 coding sequence is TGCGCCAGCAGCCCACTAGCGGGAGGGCTCAATGAGCAGTTCTTC. As protein: CASSPLAGGLNEQFF.

The chain links TRBV27 to TRBJ2-3; the D is unclear. In germline, CDR1 is MNHEY, CDR2 SMNVEV (reference sequence). V was clipped by 5 bases and J by 1 base, with 13 bases between them. This CDR3 has 15 residues. The CDR3 nucleotides read TGTGCCAGCAGTACCAGGCTGTCTCGCACAGATACGCAGTATTTT. Protein: CASSTRLSRTDTQYF.

The genes are TRBV6-1 and TRBJ1-6; D perhaps matches TRBD1 (5 bases). V lost 7 bases to trimming and J lost 7 bases, with 11 bases between them. This CDR3 has 13 amino acids. From germline, CDR1 is MNHNS and CDR2 SASEGT. The chain's CDR3 is CASTKAGNSPLHF. CDR3 nucleotide sequence: TGTGCCAGCACAAAGGCAGGGAATTCACCCCTCCACTTT.

The chain uses TRBV19 and TRBJ1-4, with D possibly TRBD1 on 6 matching bases. Germline lookup yields CDR1 LNHDA and CDR2 SQIVND (reference sequence). Deletions cut 5 bases from V and 3 bases from J, with 13 bases between. The CDR3 loop spans 15 amino acids. The CDR3 region is CASSPRGAANEKLFF. CDR3 bases: TGTGCCAGTAGTCCCAGGGGAGCCGCTAATGAAAAACTGTTTTTT.

V and J are TRBV4-3 and TRBJ2-1; no reliable D call. The CDR3 covers 15 residues. Germline assignment: CDR1 LGHNA and CDR2 YSLEER. Trimming stripped 0 bases from V and 2 bases from J, with 8 bases between. The CDR3 protein is CASSQDRGTYNEQFF. The CDR3, as DNA: TGCGCCAGCAGCCAAGATCGTGGAACCTACAATGAGCAGTTCTTC.

The chain couples TRBV2 to TRBJ2-5; the match to TRBD1 covers 10 bases. The CDR3 runs to 14 residues. Germline CDR1 is SNHLY and CDR2 is FYNNEI. After removal of 6 bases from V and 5 bases from J, the junction contained 6 bases not matched to a gene. The CDR3 region is CASRDRGFEETQYF. The CDR3 DNA reads as TGTGCCAGCAGGGACAGGGGGTTCGAGGAGACCCAGTACTTC.

As regards this clone: One end of the junction fails to match germline, which may point to a read error. V gene TRBV6-6 combines with J gene TRBJ2-7, with 7 bases fitting TRBD1. CDR3 size: 13 residues. Germline V gene sequence: CDR1 MNHNY, CDR2 SVGAGI (reference sequence). The CDR3 region is CTSTRDSSYEQYF. In nucleotides, the CDR3 is TGTACCAGCACTCGGGACAGCTCCTACGAGCAGTACTTC.

The rearrangement joins TRBV6-5 to TRBJ1-2, with a tentative D call TRBD1 (6 bases). This CDR3 spans 15 amino acids. The V gene lost 6 bases and the J gene lost 14 bases, with 28 bases spanning the gap. The germline V gene has CDR1 MNHEY and CDR2 SVGAGI. CDR3 bases: TGTGCCAGCAGACCCGGCGGGGGGGCCCCGGGCCTACAGACCTTC. This gives the protein CASRPGGGAPGLQTF.

This sequence joins TRBV6-1 and TRBJ2-5, with D unresolved. The CDR3 covers 13 residues. Trimming stripped 1 base from V and 5 bases from J, with 8 bases between. Germline values: CDR1 MNHNS, CDR2 SASEGT. CDR3 sequence reads: CASSEVLRETQYF. The DNA of the CDR3 is TGTGCCAGCAGTGAAGTGCTTCGGGAGACCCAGTACTTC.

This CDR3 reads CASSMSSRQGFGQPQHF. The CDR3 DNA reads TGTGCCAGTAGTATGTCCTCTCGACAGGGTTTCGGACAGCCCCAGCATTTT. The V and J genes are TRBV19 and TRBJ1-5; 7 nucleotides agree with TRBD1. Per germline, CDR1 LNHDA and CDR2 SQIVND (reference sequence). CDR3 size: 17 residues. The ends lost 3 bases at V and 7 bases at J; junction bases unmatched: 15.

The J gene is TRBJ2-2, the V gene TRBV9; 11 nucleotides line up with TRBD2. CDR1 SGDLS and CDR2 YYNGEE come from the germline V gene. V shed 4 bases, J shed 2 bases, and the junction held 7 bases outside the gene matches. The CDR3 has 17 amino acids. The CDR3 nucleotides read TGTGCCAGCAGCCTGACCGGGACTAGCGGTAACACCGGGGAGCTGTTTTTT. This encodes CASSLTGTSGNTGELFF.

V is TRBV5-1 and J is TRBJ2-7; D gene ambiguous. V lost 0 bases, J lost 1 base, and 8 bases lay in between. The CDR3 extends over 14 amino acids. Looked up from germline, CDR1 is SGHRS and CDR2 is YFSETQ. The DNA for the CDR3 is TGCGCCAGCAGCTTGGAGGTAGGGTCCTACGAGCAGTACTTC. Encoded protein: CASSLEVGSYEQYF. Looking up the rest from reference TRBV5-1 and TRBJ2-7 gives the full variable domain: KAGVTQTPRYLIKTRGQQVTLSCSPISGHRSVSWYQQTPGQGLQFLFEYFSETQRNKGNFPGRFSGRQFSNSRSEMNVSTLELGDSALYLCASSLEVGSYEQYFGPGTRLTVT.

The chain is built from TRBV30 and TRBJ2-2; tentatively, D is TRBD2 (6 bases). Trimming took 1 base from V and 1 from J, leaving 13 bases between them. CDR1 is GTSNPN, CDR2 SVGIG, per germline (reference sequence). This CDR3 region has 16 residues. CDR3 region: CAWSEVAAMNTGELFF. The CDR3 DNA sequence: TGTGCCTGGAGTGAAGTAGCGGCTATGAACACCGGGGAGCTGTTTTTT.